This passage covers 23 T cell receptor beta chains from one sample sequenced in a study of T cell responses to AZD1222 COVID-19 vaccine. TCRdb keeps only in-frame clones here, not all; method: immunoSEQ multiplex PCR. The data hold 90,000 to 150,000 clones, with roughly nine tenths observed a single time. The material sequenced was peripheral blood, taken on day 0 of AZD1222 vaccination. Receptor source: an adult in good health.

The chain carries TRBV5-1 and TRBJ1-6; 7 bases are a match to TRBD1. This CDR3 has 15 amino acids. Looked up from germline, CDR1 is SGHRS and CDR2 is YFSETQ. The trim removed 4 bases at V and 11 bases at J, leaving 12 bases unmatched. CDR3 DNA sequence: TGCGCCAGCAGCCCGGAGGGGGACAGAGTTACACCCCTCCACTTT. The encoded protein is CASSPEGDRVTPLHF.

This chain links TRBV7-3 with TRBJ2-3, with no clear D. V lost 1 base to trimming and J lost 4 bases, with 6 bases between them. The CDR3 sequence is 13 residues long. Germline V gene sequence: CDR1 SGHTA, CDR2 FQGTGA. The CDR3 sequence: CASSLRGADTQYF. DNA for the CDR3: TGTGCCAGCAGCTTAAGAGGTGCAGATACGCAGTATTTT.

Only one count was recorded for this clone. This rearrangement joins TRBV15 to TRBJ2-1, with unresolved D. Trimming took 0 bases from V and 10 from J, leaving 13 bases between them. The CDR3 sequence is 14 residues long. In germline, CDR1 is LNHNV, CDR2 YYDKDF (reference sequence). CDR3: CATSRDVGLGEQFF. The DNA for the CDR3 is TGTGCCACCAGCAGAGATGTGGGTTTGGGGGAGCAGTTCTTC.

This chain joins TRBV3-1 (or the pseudogene TRBV3-2) and TRBJ2-6, with D perhaps matching TRBD1 or TRBD2 (5 bases each). The V and J ends lost 1 base and 2 bases respectively, with 6 bases between them. CDR1 LGHDT and CDR2 YNNKEL come from the germline V gene (reference sequence). This CDR3 region has 15 residues. The CDR3 is CASSQGGTGANVLTF. The CDR3 DNA reads as TGTGCCAGCAGCCAAGGGGGGACTGGGGCCAACGTCCTGACTTTC.

This chain connects TRBV6-1 to TRBJ1-4, with D unresolved. Germline V lookup: CDR1 MNHNS, CDR2 SASEGT. Trimming stripped 7 bases from V and 8 bases from J, with 11 bases between. This CDR3 has 12 amino acids. CDR3 sequence reads: CASTNGREKLFF. In DNA form, the CDR3 reads TGTGCCAGCACCAACGGACGGGAAAAACTGTTTTTT.

This clone was seen a handful of times. This chain links TRBV7-9 with TRBJ1-3; 7 nucleotides match TRBD1. Germline-derived CDR1 and CDR2 are SEHNR and FQNEAQ (reference sequence). This CDR3 region has 15 residues. With 1 base clipped from V and 2 bases from J, the junction kept 2 bases outside the gene matches. CDR3 amino acids: CASSLGQGPGNTIYF. The CDR3 DNA sequence: TGTGCCAGCAGCTTAGGACAGGGACCTGGAAACACCATATATTTT.

V usage is TRBV6-5 and J usage is TRBJ2-7, with D unclear. Germline lookup yields CDR1 MNHEY and CDR2 SVGAGI. The CDR3 covers 15 residues. Trimming left V 3 bases short and J 2 bases short, with 14 bases between. The CDR3 nucleotides are TGTGCCAGCAGTTATAGTTACGGGCAAGCCTACGAGCAGTACTTC. Translating gives CASSYSYGQAYEQYF.

The chain carries TRBV5-8 and TRBJ1-1; D uncertain. V lost 0 bases, J lost 0 bases, and 3 bases lay in between. Germline values: CDR1 SGHTS, CDR2 YDEGEE. CDR3 size: 13 residues. CDR3 sequence: CASSLAVNTEAFF. As DNA, the CDR3 is TGTGCCAGCAGCTTGGCCGTGAACACTGAAGCTTTCTTT. Full variable domain (rest looked up from reference TRBV5-8 and TRBJ1-1): EAGVTQSPTHLIKTRGQQATLRCSPISGHTSVYWYQQALGLGLQFLLWYDEGEERNRGNFPPRFSGRQFPNYSSELNVNALELEDSALYLCASSLAVNTEAFFGQGTRLTVV.

The rearrangement links TRBV27 to TRBJ2-2; possible D gene TRBD1, 6 bases. This CDR3 has 15 residues. CDR1 MNHEY and CDR2 SMNVEV come from the germline V gene (reference sequence). V lost 6 bases, J lost 0 bases, and 11 bases lay in between. CDR3 DNA: TGTGCCAGCAGCTCCTGGGGGCCGAACACCGGGGAGCTGTTTTTT. Its protein is CASSSWGPNTGELFF.

The genes are TRBV7-3 and TRBJ2-1; 10 bases line up with TRBD1. With V trimmed by 4 bases and J by 9 bases, 12 bases remained unmatched. Germline CDR1 is SGHTA and CDR2 is FQGTGA. There are 16 residues in the CDR3. CDR3 nucleotides: TGTGCCAGCAGCTCCACCGGGGGGACAGGGGTGGGTGAGCAGTTCTTC. Translated, it gives CASSSTGGTGVGEQFF.

The chain has TRBV4-2 and TRBJ2-7; D gene uncertain. Germline V gives CDR1 LGHNA, CDR2 YNFKEQ. V gave up 0 bases and J gave up 3 bases, with 9 bases separating them. The length of the CDR3 is 14 residues. CDR3 DNA sequence: TGTGCCAGCAGCCAAGATCTAACCGACTACGAGCAGTACTTC. It translates to CASSQDLTDYEQYF.

CDR3 in amino acids: CASSESGIGEQYF. The CDR3 DNA follows: TGTGCCAGCAGTGAATCAGGGATTGGCGAGCAGTACTTC. This chain links TRBV6-1 with TRBJ2-7, with D possibly matching TRBD1 (5 bases). Trimming cost V 2 bases and J 6 bases, with 11 bases left between them. The CDR3 contains 13 residues. Germline loops: CDR1 MNHNS, CDR2 SASEGT.

The rearrangement links TRBV12-3 or TRBV12-4 to TRBJ1-2; D is uncertain. V was cut by 2 bases and J by 7 bases, with 11 bases left in between. This CDR3 has 13 residues. The CDR3 DNA reads as TGTGCCAGCAGTTTACGCCAGAACGGTGGCTACACCTTC. Its translation: CASSLRQNGGYTF.

On this clone: The junction does not match germline at one end; this may be a read error. The chain is built from TRBV6-4 and TRBJ1-1; 9 nucleotides line up with TRBD1. The CDR3 consists of 10 residues. CDR1 is MRHNA and CDR2 is SNTAGT in the germline V gene. The CDR3 coding sequence is TGTGCCAGCAGCGTTCCGGGGACAGGGTTT. It translates to CASSVPGTGF.

This chain connects TRBV6-6 to TRBJ1-1; D is uncertain. CDR3 length equals 16 residues. CDR1 is MNHNY, CDR2 SVGAGI, per germline (reference sequence). Trimming left V 5 bases short and J 5 bases short, with 21 bases between. CDR3 sequence (DNA): TGTGCCAGCAGTCGAGATCGTGGGGTCCGTCATACTGAAGCTTTCTTT. This encodes CASSRDRGVRHTEAFF.

CDR3 residues: CASSREGGNQPQHF. In nucleotides, the CDR3 is TGTGCCAGCAGTAGGGAGGGCGGCAATCAGCCCCAGCATTTT. The rearrangement links TRBV6-6 to TRBJ1-5, with D uncertain. Germline V gives CDR1 MNHNY, CDR2 SVGAGI (reference sequence). The CDR3 spans 14 residues. With 5 bases removed from V and 2 bases from J, the gap between germline ends came to 10 bases.

J is TRBJ1-2 and V is TRBV7-2; no clear D. Trimming stripped 5 bases from V and 4 bases from J, with 14 bases between. Germline V gives CDR1 SGHTA, CDR2 FQGNSA. This CDR3 is 14 amino acids long. In DNA form, the CDR3 reads TGTGCCAGCAGCCGTCCCCGGGATTTCTATGGCTACACCTTC. Protein: CASSRPRDFYGYTF.

The V gene is TRBV24-1, the J gene TRBJ1-2; TRBD1 agrees at 9 bases. Germline trimming cut 3 bases from V and 5 bases from J; bases unmatched to any gene: 3. In germline, CDR1 is KGHDR, CDR2 SFDVKD. CDR3 size: 14 residues. The CDR3 region has the DNA TGTGCCACCAGTGATCCAGGACAGGGGTATGGCTACACCTTC. Translated, it gives CATSDPGQGYGYTF.

For the CDR3, the DNA is TGTGCCAGCTCACCACGCCCCCTGGGGGTTAACACTGAAGCTTTCTTT. Translating gives CASSPRPLGVNTEAFF. The chain couples TRBV18 to TRBJ1-1, with a weak D call TRBD1 (5 bases). Germline assignment: CDR1 KGHSH and CDR2 LQKENI. The V gene lost 1 base and the J gene lost 2 bases, with 14 bases spanning the gap. The CDR3 is made up of 16 amino acids.

V gene TRBV5-1 combines with J gene TRBJ1-2; weak D call: TRBD1 (5 bases). This CDR3 region has 14 residues. Trimming removed 0 bases at V and 8 bases at J, with 14 bases between. Germline values: CDR1 SGHRS, CDR2 YFSETQ. The CDR3 here is CASSLAGWGEGYTF. CDR3 in DNA: TGCGCCAGCAGCTTGGCAGGATGGGGGGAAGGCTACACCTTC.

The gene calls are TRBV19 and TRBJ1-5; 9 bases line up with TRBD1. The V segment lost 5 bases and the J segment 5 bases; nucleotides outside the gene matches: 7. CDR1 is LNHDA and CDR2 is SQIVND in the germline V gene (reference sequence). This CDR3 region has 15 residues. This CDR3 is CASSPAGQGYQPQHF. CDR3 in DNA: TGTGCCAGTAGTCCTGCCGGACAGGGGTATCAGCCCCAGCATTTT.

The table lists this clone with a few counts. The chain is built from TRBV6-5 and TRBJ1-5; 9 nucleotides agree with TRBD1. With V trimmed by 5 bases and J by 6 bases, 8 bases remained unmatched. The germline CDR1 and CDR2 sequences are MNHEY and SVGAGI. There are 15 residues in the CDR3. Here the CDR3 DNA reads TGTGCCAGCAGTAAATACAGGGGGCGCGGTCAGCCCCAGCATTTT. Protein sequence: CASSKYRGRGQPQHF.

The J gene is TRBJ2-3, the V gene TRBV19; D unresolved. V gave up 5 bases and J gave up 6 bases, with 21 bases separating them. The CDR3 spans 16 residues. CDR1 is LNHDA, CDR2 SQIVND, per germline (reference sequence). The CDR3 here is CASSPQVRSQSDTQYF. The CDR3 region has the DNA TGTGCCAGTAGTCCCCAAGTCCGGTCCCAAAGCGATACGCAGTATTTT.